The clone carrying this T cell receptor (beta chain) came up many times. Its antigen is as yet unknown. The ends lost 6 bases at V and 4 bases at J; junction bases unmatched: 8. This CDR3 comprises 16 residues. CDR1 and CDR2 from the germline V gene are SGHTA and FQGTGA. This entry belongs to a study of Graves' ophthalmopathy and Graves' hyperthyroidism. The wider study: At initial diagnosis, peripheral blood was obtained, and this preceded any treatment. Study-wide findings and caveats: Most thyroid-expanded clonotypes exceeding 0.001 frequency were also found in blood. Classification of ophthalmopathy versus stable hyperthyroidism by a 13-signature model yielded around 90% sensitivity and around 80% specificity.

Amplified TCR beta CDR3 regions were obtained using RNA transcripts as template. After a first-round RT-PCR with HTBI primers, a second-round multiplex PCR was run. Using its own MiXCR run on the multiplex PCR reads, TCRdb lists one record per CDR3 protein. This table has about 620,000 distinct CDR3 sequences, about a fifth appearing once. As the starting material, around 10 ml of fresh peripheral blood yielded the PBMCs. The TCR comes from a woman under 30 with stable Graves' hyperthyroidism. Some clones in this sample may be carry-over from other donors' samples. This chain connects TRBV7-3 to TRBJ2-6, with TRBD1 matching 8 bases. Sequencing was performed on peripheral blood. The CDR3 protein is CASSAGQAYGANVLTF. DNA for the CDR3: TGTGCCAGCAGTGCGGGACAGGCTTACGGGGCCAACGTCCTGACTTTC.